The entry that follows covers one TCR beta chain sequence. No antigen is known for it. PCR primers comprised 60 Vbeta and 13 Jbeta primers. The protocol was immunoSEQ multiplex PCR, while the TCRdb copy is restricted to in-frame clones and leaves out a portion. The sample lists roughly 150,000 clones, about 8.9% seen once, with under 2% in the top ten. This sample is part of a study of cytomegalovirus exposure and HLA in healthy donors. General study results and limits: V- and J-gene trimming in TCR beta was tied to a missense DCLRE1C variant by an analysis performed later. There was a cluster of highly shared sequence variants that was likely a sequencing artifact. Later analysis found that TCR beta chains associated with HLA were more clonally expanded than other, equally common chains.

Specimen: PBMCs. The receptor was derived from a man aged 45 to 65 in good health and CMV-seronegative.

The CDR3 nucleotides read TGTGCCAGCAGTTTAATCGTGGGAGGGCCGGCCGGGGAGCTGTTTTTT. Its translation is CASSLIVGGPAGELFF. The V call is TRBV27, the J call TRBJ2-2, with TRBD2 matching over 7 bases. The germline gives CDR1 MNHEY, CDR2 SMNVEV (reference sequence). The CDR3 extends over 16 amino acids. J gave up 6 bases and V 2 bases, and 9 bases lay outside the gene matches.